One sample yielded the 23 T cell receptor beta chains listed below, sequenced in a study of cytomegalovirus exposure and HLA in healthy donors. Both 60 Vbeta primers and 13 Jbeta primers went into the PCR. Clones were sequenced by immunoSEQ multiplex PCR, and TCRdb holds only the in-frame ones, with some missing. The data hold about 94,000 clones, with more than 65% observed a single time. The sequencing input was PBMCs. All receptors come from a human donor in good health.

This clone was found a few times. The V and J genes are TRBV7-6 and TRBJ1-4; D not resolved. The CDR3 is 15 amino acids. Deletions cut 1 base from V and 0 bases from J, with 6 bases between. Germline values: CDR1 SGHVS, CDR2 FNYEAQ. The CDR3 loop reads CASSLVATTNEKLFF. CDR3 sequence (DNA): TGTGCCAGCAGCTTAGTAGCTACAACTAATGAAAAACTGTTTTTT.

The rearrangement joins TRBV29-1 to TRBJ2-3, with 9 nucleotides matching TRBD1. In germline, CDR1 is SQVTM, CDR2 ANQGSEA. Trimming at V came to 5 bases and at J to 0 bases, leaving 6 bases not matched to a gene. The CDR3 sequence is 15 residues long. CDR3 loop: CSVTPGTGSTDTQYF. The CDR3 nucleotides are TGCAGCGTTACCCCTGGGACAGGGAGCACAGATACGCAGTATTTT.

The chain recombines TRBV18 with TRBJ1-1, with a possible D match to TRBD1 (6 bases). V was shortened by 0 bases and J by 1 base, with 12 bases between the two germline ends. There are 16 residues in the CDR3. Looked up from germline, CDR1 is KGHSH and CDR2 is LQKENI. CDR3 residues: CASSPPSRGANTEAFF. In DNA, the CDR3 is TGTGCCAGCTCACCACCTTCGCGGGGGGCGAACACTGAAGCTTTCTTT.

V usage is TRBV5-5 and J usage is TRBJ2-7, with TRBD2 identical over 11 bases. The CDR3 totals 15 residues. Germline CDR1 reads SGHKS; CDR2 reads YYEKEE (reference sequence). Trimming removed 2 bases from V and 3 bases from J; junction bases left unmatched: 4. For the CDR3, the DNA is TGTGCCAGCAGCTTCGGTGGGACTAGCGGCTACGAGCAGTACTTC. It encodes CASSFGGTSGYEQYF. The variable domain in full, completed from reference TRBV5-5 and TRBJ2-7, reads DAGVTQSPTHLIKTRGQQVTLRCSPISGHKSVSWYQQVLGQGPQFIFQYYEKEERGRGNFPDRFSARQFPNYSSELNVNALLLGDSALYLCASSFGGTSGYEQYFGPGTRLTVT.

CDR3 DNA sequence: TGTGCCAGCAGCATATCCGGGACAGTCCAACAAGAGACCCAGTACTTC. The encoded protein is CASSISGTVQQETQYF. This rearrangement joins TRBV7-3 to TRBJ2-5, with 7 bases that match TRBD1. The J segment lost 2 bases and the V segment lost 5 bases, leaving 11 bases of the junction unmatched. The germline CDR1 and CDR2 sequences are SGHTA and FQGTGA. This CDR3 spans 16 amino acids.

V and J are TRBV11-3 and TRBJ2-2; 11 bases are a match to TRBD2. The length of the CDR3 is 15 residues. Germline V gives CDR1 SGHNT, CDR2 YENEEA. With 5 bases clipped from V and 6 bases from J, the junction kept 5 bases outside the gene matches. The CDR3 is CASSPSSGRSGELFF. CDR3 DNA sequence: TGTGCCAGCAGCCCCTCTAGCGGGAGGTCCGGGGAGCTGTTTTTT.

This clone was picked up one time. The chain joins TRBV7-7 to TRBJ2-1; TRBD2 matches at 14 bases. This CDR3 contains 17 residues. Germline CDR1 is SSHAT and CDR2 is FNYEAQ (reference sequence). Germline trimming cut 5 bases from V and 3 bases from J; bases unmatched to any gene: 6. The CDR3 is CASSPRTSGRFYNEQFF. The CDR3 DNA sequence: TGTGCCAGCAGCCCGAGGACTAGCGGGAGGTTCTACAATGAGCAGTTCTTC.

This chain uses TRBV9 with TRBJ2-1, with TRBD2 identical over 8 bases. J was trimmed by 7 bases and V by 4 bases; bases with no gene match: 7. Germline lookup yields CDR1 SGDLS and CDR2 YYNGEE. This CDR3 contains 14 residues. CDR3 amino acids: CASSLSGSGNEQFF. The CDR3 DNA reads TGTGCCAGCAGCCTGAGCGGGAGTGGAAATGAGCAGTTCTTC. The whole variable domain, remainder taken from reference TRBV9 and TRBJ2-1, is DSGVTQTPKHLITATGQRVTLRCSPRSGDLSVYWYQQSLDQGLQFLIQYYNGEERAKGNILERFSAQQFPDLHSELNLSSLELGDSALYFCASSLSGSGNEQFFGPGTRLTVL.

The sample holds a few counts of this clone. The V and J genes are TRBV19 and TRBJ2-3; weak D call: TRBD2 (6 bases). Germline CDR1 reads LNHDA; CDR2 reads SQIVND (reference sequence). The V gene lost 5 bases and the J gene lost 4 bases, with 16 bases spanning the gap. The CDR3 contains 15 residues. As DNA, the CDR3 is TGTGCCAGTAGTTTCGGTAGCGGATACCCAGATACGCAGTATTTT. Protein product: CASSFGSGYPDTQYF.

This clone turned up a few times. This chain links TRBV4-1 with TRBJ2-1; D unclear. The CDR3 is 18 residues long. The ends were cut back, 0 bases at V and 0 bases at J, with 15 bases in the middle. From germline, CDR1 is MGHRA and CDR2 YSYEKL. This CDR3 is CASSQESYGASSYNEQFF. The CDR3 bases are TGCGCCAGCAGCCAAGAATCTTACGGCGCTAGCTCCTACAATGAGCAGTTCTTC.

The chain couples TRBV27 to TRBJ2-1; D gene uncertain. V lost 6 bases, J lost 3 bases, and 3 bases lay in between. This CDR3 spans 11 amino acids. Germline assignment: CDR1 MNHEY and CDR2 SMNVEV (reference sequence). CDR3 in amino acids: CASSLYNEQFF. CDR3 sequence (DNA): TGTGCCAGCAGCCTCTACAATGAGCAGTTCTTC.

CDR3 sequence reads: CASSTNQGARQPQHF. As DNA, the CDR3 is TGTGCCAGCAGCACCAACCAGGGGGCGCGTCAGCCCCAGCATTTT. The rearrangement links TRBV7-2 to TRBJ1-5; TRBD1 agrees at 8 bases. The CDR3 has 15 residues. Germline V gene lookup returns CDR1 SGHTA and CDR2 FQGNSA. J lost 6 bases, V lost 5 bases, and 9 bases had no gene match.

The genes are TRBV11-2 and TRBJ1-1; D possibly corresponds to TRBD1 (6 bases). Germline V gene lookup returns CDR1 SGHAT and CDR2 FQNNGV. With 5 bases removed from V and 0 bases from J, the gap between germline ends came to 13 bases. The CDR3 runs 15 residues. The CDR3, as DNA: TGTGCCAGCAGCGCAGTTCAGGGGCTGAACACTGAAGCTTTCTTT. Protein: CASSAVQGLNTEAFF.

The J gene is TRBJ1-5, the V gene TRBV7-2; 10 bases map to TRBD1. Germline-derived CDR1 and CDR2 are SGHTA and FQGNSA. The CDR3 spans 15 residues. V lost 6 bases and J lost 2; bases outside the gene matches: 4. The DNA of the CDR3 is TGTGCCAGCAGTTACGGACAGGGGGGCAATCAGCCCCAGCATTTT. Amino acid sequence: CASSYGQGGNQPQHF.

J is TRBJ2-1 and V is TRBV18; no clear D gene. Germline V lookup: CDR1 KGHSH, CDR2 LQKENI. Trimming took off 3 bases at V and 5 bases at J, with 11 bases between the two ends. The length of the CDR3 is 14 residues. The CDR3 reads CASSPPGQDNEQFF. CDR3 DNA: TGTGCCAGCTCACCCCCTGGGCAAGACAATGAGCAGTTCTTC.

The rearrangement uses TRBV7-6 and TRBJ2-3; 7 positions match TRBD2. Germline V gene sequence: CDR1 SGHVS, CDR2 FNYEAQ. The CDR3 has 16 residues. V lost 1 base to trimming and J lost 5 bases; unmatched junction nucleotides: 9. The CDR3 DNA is TGTGCCAGCAGCTTAGGGGGAGCGGGGTCGAAAGATACGCAGTATTTT. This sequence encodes CASSLGGAGSKDTQYF. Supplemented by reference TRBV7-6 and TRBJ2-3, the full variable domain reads GAGVSQSPRYKVTKRGQDVALRCDPISGHVSLYWYRQALGQGPEFLTYFNYEAQQDKSGLPNDRFSAERPEGSISTLTIQRTEQRDSAMYRCASSLGGAGSKDTQYFGPGTRLTVL.

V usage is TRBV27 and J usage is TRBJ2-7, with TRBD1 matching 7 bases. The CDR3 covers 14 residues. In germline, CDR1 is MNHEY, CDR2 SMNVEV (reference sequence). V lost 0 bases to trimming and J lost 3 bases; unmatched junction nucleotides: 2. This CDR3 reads CASSLSRGLYEQYF. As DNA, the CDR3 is TGTGCCAGCAGTTTATCGAGGGGGCTCTACGAGCAGTACTTC.

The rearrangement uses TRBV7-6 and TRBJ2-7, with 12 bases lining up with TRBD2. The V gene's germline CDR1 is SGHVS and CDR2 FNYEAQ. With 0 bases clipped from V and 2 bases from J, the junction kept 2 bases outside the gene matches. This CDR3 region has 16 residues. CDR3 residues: CASSLAGLAGTYEQYF. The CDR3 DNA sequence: TGTGCCAGCAGCTTAGCTGGACTAGCGGGAACCTACGAGCAGTACTTC.

The CDR3 region has the DNA TGTGCCAGCAGCGCCGACGGAGCTAACTATGGCTACACCTTC. Translating gives CASSADGANYGYTF. V is TRBV7-8 and J is TRBJ1-2, with D unclear. CDR1 is SGHVS and CDR2 is FQNEAQ in the germline V gene. Trimming pared 5 bases from V and 0 bases from J, leaving 10 bases between. This CDR3 has 14 amino acids.

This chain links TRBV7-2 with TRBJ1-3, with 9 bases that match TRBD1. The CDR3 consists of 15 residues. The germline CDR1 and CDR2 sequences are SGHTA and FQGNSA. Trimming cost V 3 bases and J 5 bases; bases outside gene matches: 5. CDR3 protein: CASSLGGTGRNTIYF. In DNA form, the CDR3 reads TGTGCCAGCAGCTTGGGGGGGACAGGGAGAAACACCATATATTTT.

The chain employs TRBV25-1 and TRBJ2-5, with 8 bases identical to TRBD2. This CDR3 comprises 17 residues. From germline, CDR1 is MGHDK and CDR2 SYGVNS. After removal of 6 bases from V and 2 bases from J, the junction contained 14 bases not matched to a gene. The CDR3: CASSLWAGGWGQETQYF. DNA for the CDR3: TGTGCCAGCAGCCTCTGGGCGGGGGGCTGGGGTCAAGAGACCCAGTACTTC.

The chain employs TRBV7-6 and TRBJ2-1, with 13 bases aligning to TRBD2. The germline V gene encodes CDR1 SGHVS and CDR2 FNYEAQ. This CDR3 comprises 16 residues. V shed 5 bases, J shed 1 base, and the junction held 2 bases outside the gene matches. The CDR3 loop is CASSPLAGGSYNEQFF. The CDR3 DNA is TGTGCCAGCAGCCCACTAGCGGGAGGGTCCTACAATGAGCAGTTCTTC.

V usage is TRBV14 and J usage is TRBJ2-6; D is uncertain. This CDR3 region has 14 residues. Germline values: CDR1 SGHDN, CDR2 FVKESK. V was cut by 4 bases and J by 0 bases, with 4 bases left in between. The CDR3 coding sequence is TGTGCCAGCAGCCTCGTCTCTGGGGCCAACGTCCTGACTTTC. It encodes CASSLVSGANVLTF.